This T cell receptor (beta chain) originates from a study of blood T cell repertoires in COVID-19. Profiling relied on immunoSEQ multiplex PCR, and the TCRdb table lists in-frame clones only, not all of them. The data show approximately 400,000 clones, with roughly 77% seen just once and about 1% held by the top ten. This CDR3 spans 16 amino acids. Trimming removed 0 bases from V and 4 bases from J, with 16 bases in between. The germline CDR1 and CDR2 sequences are SGDLS and YYNGEE. In this sample, this clone turned up once. The chain carries TRBV9 and TRBJ1-1; weak D call: TRBD1 (6 bases). This clonotype was obtained from a human donor with acute or convalescent COVID-19. The donor label of this sample is uncertain. Sequences were obtained from peripheral blood. DNA of the CDR3: TGTGCCAGCAGCGTAGGGAACAGGGTGAAGTCCACTGAAGCTTTCTTT. Protein: CASSVGNRVKSTEAFF. The full variable domain, in which reference TRBV9 and TRBJ1-1 provide the parts outside the CDR3, is DSGVTQTPKHLITATGQRVTLRCSPRSGDLSVYWYQQSLDQGLQFLIQYYNGEERAKGNILERFSAQQFPDLHSELNLSSLELGDSALYFCASSVGNRVKSTEAFFGQGTRLTVV.